This T cell receptor (beta chain) was identified during a study of blood T cells in healthy people across ages. Findings of the study overall: Per million T cells, TCR beta diversity dropped about linearly as age rose.

Germline V gene lookup returns CDR1 KGHSH and CDR2 LQKENI. The CDR3 has 14 amino acids. A J-beta primer mix and a sample-barcoded 5' primer were used in a second PCR of roughly 7 to 12 cycles. MiXCR, applied by TCRdb to the 5' RACE reads, yields one record per CDR3 protein. Of over 1,200,000 distinct CDR3 sequences listed, approximately 59% are singletons. As for this clonotype: The antigen remains undetermined. One end of the junction does not line up with germline, which may come from a read error.

This sequence joins TRBV18 and TRBJ1-1; D remains ambiguous. The source of this sequence is a man younger than 30 in good health. The sequenced sample was blood. DNA of the CDR3: TGTGCCAGCTCACCACGGGGAAAGAGGACTGAAGTTTTCTTT. This encodes CASSPRGKRTEVFF.